One and the same sample provided the 10 T cell receptor beta chains below, sequenced in a study of tissue T cells after allogeneic stem cell transplantation. Time point meaning: mouse harvest day 14 after allogeneic transplant. Tail vein injection delivered 10^7 T-cell-depleted bone marrow cells and 10^6 splenic CD5+ T cells. TCRdb keeps only in-frame clones here, not all; method: immunoSEQ multiplex PCR. The sample lists fewer than 3,000 clones; less than 50% were seen once. The material sequenced was lymph node tissue. These receptors were taken from a female BALB/c mouse given C57BL/6 T cells with graft-versus-host disease after an allogeneic hematopoietic cell transplant.

This clone is deemed medium-sized (0.01 to 0.1%). Each gene name is a mouse one. The read finishes 1 residue shy of the CDR3 end, and the germline J gene is used to complete it. The genes are TRBV13-1 and TRBJ2-5; D gene ambiguous. This CDR3 region has 11 residues. CDR1 and CDR2 from the germline V gene are NSHNY and SYGAGN. V lost 2 bases, J lost 4 bases, and 2 bases lay in between. The CDR3 sequence: CASSEKDTQYF. CDR3 bases read: TGTGCCAGCAGTGAGAAAGACACCCAGTAC.

This clone was seen a handful of times. Mouse gene names apply. The CDR3 end is not reached by the read, which stops 1 residue before it; the germline J gene fills it in. V usage is TRBV19 and J usage is TRBJ2-4; 10 bases agree with TRBD2. Germline assignment: CDR1 FNHDT and CDR2 SITEND (reference sequence). There are 16 residues in the CDR3. The trim removed 2 bases at V and 1 base at J, leaving 4 bases unmatched. The sequenced part of the CDR3 DNA is TGTGCCAGCAGTATTTGGACTGGGGGTGGTCAAAACACCTTGTAC. It yields the protein CASSIWTGGGQNTLY. The entire CDR3 protein is CASSIWTGGGQNTLYF.

About this clone: Gene names denote mouse genes. The CDR3 DNA, read in part, is TGTGCCAGCAGACGTGGACCCAACCAGGCTCCGCTT. It specifies CASRRGPNQAPL. Given in full, the CDR3 is CASRRGPNQAPLF. The chain is built from TRBV13-3 and TRBJ1-5; D gene ambiguous. The DNA ends 1 residue before the CDR3 does, and the rest of the CDR3 is filled in from the germline J gene. The germline V gene encodes CDR1 NNHDY and CDR2 SYVADS. V gave up 5 bases and J gave up 3 bases, with 9 bases separating them. CDR3 length equals 13 residues. Looking up the rest from reference TRBV13-3 and TRBJ1-5 gives the full variable domain: EAAVTQSPRSKVAVTGGKVTLSCHQTNNHDYMYWYRQDTGHGLRLIHYSYVADSTEKGDIPDGYKASRPSQENFSLILELASLSQTAVYFCASRRGPNQAPLFGEGTRLSVL.

As to this clone: Mouse gene names apply. The read is 1 residue too short to cover the CDR3 end, so that end is filled in from the germline J gene. The chain employs TRBV13-2 and TRBJ2-5, with D perhaps being TRBD1 or TRBD2 (5 bases each). Germline CDR1 and CDR2: NNHNN and SYGAGS (reference sequence). CDR3 size: 14 residues. Trimming removed 3 bases at V and 0 bases at J, with 8 bases between. The covered CDR3 bases are TGTGCCAGCGGTGGGAGGGGCAACCAAGACACCCAGTAC. Translating it yields CASGGRGNQDTQY. The full-length CDR3 reads as CASGGRGNQDTQYF.

With respect to this clone: The gene names given are mouse names. The read terminates 1 residue ahead of where the CDR3 ends, so the germline J gene completes it. The chain joins TRBV17 to TRBJ2-5; 7 bases agree with TRBD1. The CDR3 spans 15 residues. The V gene end was trimmed by 1 base and the J gene end by 2 bases; junction bases not matched to a gene: 3. Germline CDR1 reads MNHDT; CDR2 reads YYDKIL. The CDR3 spells CASSRGGTVQDTQYF. CDR3 bases read: TGTGCTAGCAGTAGAGGCGGGACAGTCCAAGACACCCAGTAC.

Remarks on this clone: The gene names given are mouse names. This CDR3 reads CASSLDGGGSQNTLYF. The covered CDR3 bases are TGTGCAAGCAGCTTAGATGGGGGGGGTAGTCAAAACACCTTGTAC. The rearrangement uses TRBV16 and TRBJ2-4; TRBD2 aligns across 8 bases. The CDR3 is cut off 1 residue early in the read; its end comes from the germline J gene. The CDR3 consists of 16 residues. V shed 0 bases and J 0 bases; nucleotides not matched to a gene: 2. CDR1 and CDR2 (germline): SGHSA, FRNQAP. Based on the CDR3 plus reference TRBV16 and TRBJ2-4, the full variable domain is NAGVIQTPRHKVTGKGQEATLWCEPISGHSAVFWYRQTIVQGLEFLTYFRNQAPIDDSGMPKERFSAQMPNQSHSTLKIQSTQPQDSAVYLCASSLDGGGSQNTLYFGAGTRLSVL.

Only a few counts were recorded for this clone. Germline and genes: mouse. The read halts 1 residue ahead of the CDR3 end, with the missing end drawn from the germline J gene. This chain links TRBV26 with TRBJ2-7; 9 nucleotides align to TRBD2. Germline loops: CDR1 KGHPV, CDR2 FQNQEV (reference sequence). This CDR3 is built from 14 residues. The junction had 3 bases not matched to a gene; V was cut back by 3 bases and J by 3 bases. CDR3 residues: CASSLGTGFYEQYF. CDR3 DNA (partial): TGTGCCAGCAGTCTAGGGACTGGGTTCTATGAACAGTAC.

In its sample, this clone is large. Gene names are mouse gene names. The read gets to within 1 residue of the CDR3 end, and the germline J gene fills in the rest. The gene calls are TRBV13-1 and TRBJ2-7; TRBD1 aligns across 7 bases. The CDR3 is 13 residues long. Germline CDR1 reads NSHNY; CDR2 reads SYGAGN. J lost 0 bases, V lost 3 bases, and 0 bases had no gene match. This CDR3 is CASSAGGSYEQYF. The DNA read from the CDR3 is TGTGCCAGCAGTGCAGGGGGCTCCTATGAACAGTAC.

This clone was seen once. Here the gene names and germline are mouse. The read finishes 1 residue shy of the CDR3 end, and the germline J gene is used to complete it. This chain links TRBV1 with TRBJ2-5; 9 nucleotides agree with TRBD1. Losses at the gene ends were 4 bases for V and 5 bases for J; bases not matched to a gene: 4. CDR3 length equals 14 residues. Germline V gives CDR1 NSQYPW, CDR2 LRSPGD (reference sequence). CDR3 residues: CTCSGGQGGDTQYF. CDR3 bases read: TGCACCTGCAGTGGGGGACAGGGAGGAGACACCCAGTAC.

As regards this clone: Gene names and germline match the mouse. The read ends 1 residue shy of where the CDR3 ends; the end is completed using the germline J gene. The V call is TRBV19, the J call TRBJ1-4; maybe TRBD1 (6 bases). Germline lookup yields CDR1 FNHDT and CDR2 SITEND (reference sequence). Trimming stripped 2 bases from V and 5 bases from J, with 13 bases between. This CDR3 has 15 residues. The sequenced CDR3 bases are TGTGCCAGCAGTATGGGCAGGGGCGCAAACGAAAGATTATTT. It encodes CASSMGRGANERLF. In full, the CDR3 reads CASSMGRGANERLFF.